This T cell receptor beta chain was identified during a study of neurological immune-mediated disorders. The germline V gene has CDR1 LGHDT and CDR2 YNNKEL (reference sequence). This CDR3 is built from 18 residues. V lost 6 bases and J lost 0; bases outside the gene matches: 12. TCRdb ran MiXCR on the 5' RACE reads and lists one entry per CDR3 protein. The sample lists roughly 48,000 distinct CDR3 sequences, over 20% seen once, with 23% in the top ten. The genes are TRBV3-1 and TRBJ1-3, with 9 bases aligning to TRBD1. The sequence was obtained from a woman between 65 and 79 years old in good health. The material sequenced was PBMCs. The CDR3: CASSHFSGTGSSGNTIYF. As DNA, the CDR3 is TGTGCCAGCAGTCATTTCAGTGGGACAGGGAGCTCTGGAAACACCATATATTTT.